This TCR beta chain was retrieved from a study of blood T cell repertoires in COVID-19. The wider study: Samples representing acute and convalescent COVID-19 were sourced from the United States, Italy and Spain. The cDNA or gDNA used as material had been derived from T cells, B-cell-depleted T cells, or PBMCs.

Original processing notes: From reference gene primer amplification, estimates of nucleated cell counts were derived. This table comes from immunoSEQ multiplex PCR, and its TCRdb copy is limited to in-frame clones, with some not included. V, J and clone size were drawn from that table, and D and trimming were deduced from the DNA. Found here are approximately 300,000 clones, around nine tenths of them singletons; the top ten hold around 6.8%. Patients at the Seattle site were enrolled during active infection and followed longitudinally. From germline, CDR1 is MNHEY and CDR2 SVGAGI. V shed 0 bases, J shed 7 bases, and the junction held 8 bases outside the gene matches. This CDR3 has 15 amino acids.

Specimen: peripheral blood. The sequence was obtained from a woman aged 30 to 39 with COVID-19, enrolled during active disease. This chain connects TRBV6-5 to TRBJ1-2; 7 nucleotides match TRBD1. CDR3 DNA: TGTGCCAGCAGTTACTCGACAGGGAACTATCGTGGCTACACCTTC. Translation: CASSYSTGNYRGYTF.